The 27 T cell receptor beta chains reported below all come from one sample, sequenced in a study of response to subunit inactivated influenza vaccine. TCRdb recomputed calls from the RT-PCR reads with MiXCR, one row per CDR3 protein. Of some 850,000 distinct CDR3 sequences in the sample, less than 20% were seen once. Sequences were derived from PBMCs from blood, sampled more than 4 days after vaccination. Every receptor here comes from a man aged 50-60 years who received an inactivated influenza vaccine.

This clonotype was picked up a small number of times. V is TRBV5-1 and J is TRBJ2-7, with D uncertain. CDR3 size: 14 residues. Germline V gives CDR1 SGHRS, CDR2 YFSETQ. With 2 bases removed from V and 0 bases from J, the gap between germline ends came to 9 bases. The CDR3 spells CASSFGPSSYEQYF. The CDR3 DNA reads as TGCGCCAGCAGCTTTGGACCTAGCTCCTACGAGCAGTACTTC. Variable domain in full (rest from reference TRBV5-1 and TRBJ2-7): KAGVTQTPRYLIKTRGQQVTLSCSPISGHRSVSWYQQTPGQGLQFLFEYFSETQRNKGNFPGRFSGRQFSNSRSEMNVSTLELGDSALYLCASSFGPSSYEQYFGPGTRLTVT.

Ten or more counts support this clonotype. The V call is TRBV20-1, the J call TRBJ1-5; 7 nucleotides match TRBD1. The CDR3 extends over 13 amino acids. Germline loops: CDR1 DFQATT, CDR2 SNEGSKA (reference sequence). The J segment lost 8 bases and the V segment lost 1 base, leaving 5 bases of the junction unmatched. The CDR3 bases are TGCAGTGCTAGAGTTCCACAGGGGAAGCCCCAGCATTTT. The encoded protein is CSARVPQGKPQHF.

This rearrangement joins TRBV19 to TRBJ1-2, with no clear D. V lost 7 bases, J lost 2 bases, and 8 bases lay in between. Germline lookup yields CDR1 LNHDA and CDR2 SQIVND (reference sequence). The CDR3 length is 12 residues. CDR3 amino acids: CASTEQNYGYTF. The CDR3 region has the DNA TGTGCCAGTACGGAGCAGAACTATGGCTACACCTTC.

This clonotype has ten or more counts. The chain links TRBV12-3 or TRBV12-4 to TRBJ2-4; D gene ambiguous. CDR3 length: 13 amino acids. The ends were cut back, 3 bases at V and 5 bases at J, with 8 bases in the middle. The CDR3 reads CASSFDQENIQYF. Written as DNA, the CDR3 is TGTGCCAGCAGTTTTGACCAGGAAAACATTCAGTACTTC.

This chain connects TRBV20-1 to TRBJ2-3; D remains ambiguous. The CDR3 loop spans 15 amino acids. Germline loops: CDR1 DFQATT, CDR2 SNEGSKA (reference sequence). Trimming shortened V by 5 bases and J by 0 bases, and 15 bases separated the two germline ends. The CDR3 DNA reads as TGCAGTGCTCCGCTCGCCAGCGCCAGCACAGATACGCAGTATTTT. Translated, it gives CSAPLASASTDTQYF.

CDR3 in amino acids: CASSPRGANSYNEQFF. The CDR3 nucleotides read TGTGCCAGCAGCCCTCGGGGAGCGAACTCCTACAATGAGCAGTTCTTC. The chain has TRBV9 and TRBJ2-1; D is perhaps TRBD2 (5 bases). This CDR3 contains 16 residues. The V gene's germline CDR1 is SGDLS and CDR2 YYNGEE. V gave up 4 bases and J gave up 0 bases, with 14 bases separating them. Together with reference TRBV9 and TRBJ2-1, the CDR3 gives the full variable domain: DSGVTQTPKHLITATGQRVTLRCSPRSGDLSVYWYQQSLDQGLQFLIQYYNGEERAKGNILERFSAQQFPDLHSELNLSSLELGDSALYFCASSPRGANSYNEQFFGPGTRLTVL.

There are a few counts of this clonotype. This chain links TRBV5-6 with TRBJ2-4; D possibly corresponds to TRBD1 (5 bases). The V gene's germline CDR1 is SGHDT and CDR2 YYEEEE. V lost 1 base, J lost 0 bases, and 11 bases lay in between. This CDR3 has 16 amino acids. CDR3 in amino acids: CASSLLTELAKNIQYF. CDR3 sequence (DNA): TGTGCCAGCAGCTTGTTGACAGAACTAGCCAAAAACATTCAGTACTTC.

V usage is TRBV7-2 and J usage is TRBJ1-5; 10 nucleotides line up with TRBD1. This CDR3 is 15 amino acids long. Germline-derived CDR1 and CDR2 are SGHTA and FQGNSA. V lost 5 bases to trimming and J lost 6 bases; unmatched junction nucleotides: 7. CDR3: CASSTSTGGGQPQHF. The CDR3 nucleotides read TGTGCCAGCAGCACATCGACAGGGGGCGGTCAGCCCCAGCATTTT. The full variable domain, rest sourced from reference TRBV7-2 and TRBJ1-5, is GAGVSQSPSNKVTEKGKDVELRCDPISGHTALYWYRQSLGQGLEFLIYFQGNSAPDKSGLPSDRFSAERTGGSVSTLTIQRTQQEDSAVYLCASSTSTGGGQPQHFGDGTRLSIL.

V and J are TRBV20-1 and TRBJ2-6; a weak D match, TRBD1 (6 bases). The germline V gene has CDR1 DFQATT and CDR2 SNEGSKA (reference sequence). The CDR3 sequence is 18 residues long. Trimming stripped 2 bases from V and 2 bases from J, with 19 bases between. CDR3 nucleotide sequence: TGCAGTGCTAGATCGATGGCAAGGGGGATGACTGGGGCCAACGTCCTGACTTTC. Translated: CSARSMARGMTGANVLTF.

This clonotype was seen more than once but under ten times. The V call is TRBV20-1, the J call TRBJ2-1; weak D call: TRBD2 (6 bases). Germline values: CDR1 DFQATT, CDR2 SNEGSKA (reference sequence). This CDR3 is built from 14 residues. V was trimmed by 6 bases and J by 12 bases, leaving 24 bases between them. CDR3: CSAPGTRPRGRQFF. The CDR3 coding sequence is TGCAGTGCGCCCGGGACTCGCCCGAGAGGTCGGCAGTTCTTC.

This chain connects TRBV15 to TRBJ2-5; 8 bases are a match to TRBD2. The CDR3 spans 16 residues. V lost 5 bases to trimming and J lost 5 bases; unmatched junction nucleotides: 13. Germline V gives CDR1 LNHNV, CDR2 YYDKDF (reference sequence). This chain's CDR3 is CATSLPLAGGLETQYF. CDR3 DNA sequence: TGTGCCACCAGCTTACCCCTGGCGGGAGGTTTGGAGACCCAGTACTTC.

This clonotype has just a few counts. This chain uses TRBV3-1 with TRBJ2-7, with D perhaps TRBD2 (6 bases). Trimming pared 4 bases from V and 3 bases from J, leaving 19 bases between. The V gene's germline CDR1 is LGHDT and CDR2 YNNKEL (reference sequence). This CDR3 is 16 amino acids long. Written as DNA, the CDR3 is TGTGCCAGCAGCCCCAGAGCGGGTTCGCCTTTCTACGAGCAGTACTTC. Encoded protein: CASSPRAGSPFYEQYF.

J is TRBJ1-5 and V is TRBV18; no clear D. This CDR3 is 12 amino acids long. V lost 5 bases, J lost 3 bases, and 5 bases lay in between. Germline CDR1 and CDR2: KGHSH and LQKENI. For the CDR3, the DNA is TGTGCCAGCTCAAATACCAATCAGCCCCAGCATTTT. This sequence encodes CASSNTNQPQHF. The variable domain in full, with the rest retrieved from reference TRBV18 and TRBJ1-5, is NAGVMQNPRHLVRRRGQEARLRCSPMKGHSHVYWYRQLPEEGLKFMVYLQKENIIDESGMPKERFSAEFPKEGPSILRIQQVVRGDSAAYFCASSNTNQPQHFGDGTRLSIL.

This clonotype showed up just a few times. The genes are TRBV4-3 and TRBJ2-5; 9 nucleotides align to TRBD1. Trimming removed 1 base from V and 4 bases from J; junction bases left unmatched: 4. This CDR3 contains 15 residues. CDR1 is LGHNA, CDR2 YSLEER, per germline. The CDR3 protein is CASSQGGTGRETQYF. CDR3 in DNA: TGCGCCAGCAGCCAAGGAGGGACAGGGAGAGAGACCCAGTACTTC.

This clonotype was observed many times. The chain has TRBV5-5 and TRBJ2-4, with D possibly matching TRBD1 (5 bases). This CDR3 contains 14 residues. Germline V gives CDR1 SGHKS, CDR2 YYEKEE (reference sequence). Between the trimmed V and J ends, which lost 0 bases and 3 bases, there was a span of 7 bases. The CDR3 is CASSLEGVKNIQYF. Here the CDR3 DNA reads TGTGCCAGCAGCTTGGAAGGGGTCAAAAACATTCAGTACTTC. The full variable domain, in which reference TRBV5-5 and TRBJ2-4 provide the parts outside the CDR3, is DAGVTQSPTHLIKTRGQQVTLRCSPISGHKSVSWYQQVLGQGPQFIFQYYEKEERGRGNFPDRFSARQFPNYSSELNVNALLLGDSALYLCASSLEGVKNIQYFGAGTRLSVL.

The chain is built from TRBV6-1 and TRBJ2-7; tentatively, D is TRBD1 (6 bases). CDR3 length equals 13 residues. With 6 bases removed from V and 10 bases from J, the gap between germline ends came to 19 bases. Germline V gene lookup returns CDR1 MNHNS and CDR2 SASEGT. The CDR3 here is CASRGALTHLQYF. As DNA, the CDR3 is TGTGCCAGCAGGGGGGCCCTCACTCATCTACAGTACTTC.

The chain uses TRBV14 and TRBJ2-7; 11 bases fit TRBD2. Germline V gene sequence: CDR1 SGHDN, CDR2 FVKESK. The length of the CDR3 is 15 residues. Germline trimming cut 4 bases from V and 7 bases from J; bases unmatched to any gene: 9. The CDR3 reads CASSPRLAGIWEQYF. In DNA, the CDR3 is TGTGCCAGCAGCCCCCGACTAGCGGGAATATGGGAGCAGTACTTC.

The chain links TRBV6-1 to TRBJ2-3, with 7 bases lining up with TRBD2. Germline CDR1 MNHNS, CDR2 SASEGT. There are 13 residues in the CDR3. The V and J ends lost 6 bases and 7 bases, in that order; junction bases with no gene match: 7. The CDR3 sequence: CASRTAGVHTQYF. DNA of the CDR3: TGTGCCAGCAGAACGGCGGGGGTTCATACGCAGTATTTT.

V gene TRBV28 combines with J gene TRBJ2-5; 7 nucleotides line up with TRBD1. This CDR3 is 15 amino acids long. The V and J ends lost 4 bases and 2 bases, in that order; junction bases with no gene match: 7. The germline CDR1 and CDR2 sequences are MDHEN and SYDVKM. CDR3 sequence reads: CASSSARQGQETQYF. As DNA, the CDR3 is TGTGCCAGCAGTTCCGCACGACAGGGACAAGAGACCCAGTACTTC.

This chain connects TRBV7-9 to TRBJ2-7; D might be TRBD1 or TRBD2, each matching 5 bases. The CDR3 totals 13 residues. Trimming stripped 3 bases from V and 4 bases from J, with 10 bases between. Per germline, CDR1 SEHNR and CDR2 FQNEAQ (reference sequence). Here the CDR3 reads CASSFGTWYEQYF. The CDR3 bases are TGTGCCAGCAGCTTCGGGACCTGGTACGAGCAGTACTTC.

This clonotype was detected many times. V gene TRBV5-6 combines with J gene TRBJ1-2; D is unclear. Germline V lookup: CDR1 SGHDT, CDR2 YYEEEE. With 2 bases removed from V and 8 bases from J, the gap between germline ends came to 10 bases. This CDR3 has 12 residues. The CDR3 reads CASSLPETGYTF. DNA of the CDR3: TGTGCCAGCAGCTTACCCGAGACAGGCTACACCTTC.

This rearrangement joins TRBV5-1 to TRBJ2-3; tentative D call: TRBD1 (6 bases). The germline V gene encodes CDR1 SGHRS and CDR2 YFSETQ. The CDR3 sequence is 16 residues long. V was pared by 1 base and J by 1 base, with 13 bases between. CDR3 DNA: TGCGCCAGCAGCTTGACAGGGAAAGGGGGCACAGATACGCAGTATTTT. Translated, it gives CASSLTGKGGTDTQYF.

This chain joins TRBV6-5 and TRBJ2-6; tentatively, D is TRBD1 or TRBD2 (5 bases each). The germline gives CDR1 MNHEY, CDR2 SVGAGI. The ends were cut back, 4 bases at V and 0 bases at J, with 10 bases in the middle. CDR3 length equals 16 residues. CDR3 loop: CASSWGSNSGANVLTF. The CDR3, as DNA: TGTGCCAGCAGTTGGGGGTCCAACTCTGGGGCCAACGTCCTGACTTTC.

This clonotype was counted a few times. The genes are TRBV29-1 and TRBJ2-5, with a tentative D call TRBD1 (5 bases). The CDR3 is 14 amino acids. V lost 1 base to trimming and J lost 1 base, with 10 bases between them. CDR1 is SQVTM, CDR2 ANQGSEA, per germline. CDR3 coding DNA: TGCAGCGTTGAAGGAAGGGGCAGCCAAGAGACCCAGTACTTC. Protein sequence: CSVEGRGSQETQYF.

This clonotype was seen more than once but under ten times. V gene TRBV7-3 combines with J gene TRBJ1-1; D gene unclear. This CDR3 contains 15 residues. Between the trimmed V and J ends, which lost 0 bases and 1 base, there was a span of 9 bases. Germline V CDR1 and CDR2: SGHTA, FQGTGA. This CDR3 is CASSLTADGNTEAFF. CDR3 coding DNA: TGTGCCAGCAGCTTAACTGCGGACGGGAACACTGAAGCTTTCTTT.

This clonotype was detected ten times or more. This chain links TRBV2 with TRBJ2-7, with D possibly matching TRBD2 (6 bases). This CDR3 comprises 14 residues. Germline CDR1 reads SNHLY; CDR2 reads FYNNEI. Trimming took off 7 bases at V and 2 bases at J, with 15 bases between the two ends. This CDR3 is CASNPRRGPYEQYF. The CDR3 DNA reads as TGTGCCAGCAACCCACGGAGGGGCCCCTACGAGCAGTACTTC.

The CDR3 DNA follows: TGTGCCAGCCACCAGCAGGGGGTTAGCTCCTACGAGCAGTACTTC. Its protein product is CASHQQGVSSYEQYF. The gene calls are TRBV18 and TRBJ2-7, with TRBD1 matching 7 bases. The CDR3 sequence is 15 residues long. V lost 8 bases to trimming and J lost 0 bases; unmatched junction nucleotides: 10. From germline, CDR1 is KGHSH and CDR2 LQKENI.